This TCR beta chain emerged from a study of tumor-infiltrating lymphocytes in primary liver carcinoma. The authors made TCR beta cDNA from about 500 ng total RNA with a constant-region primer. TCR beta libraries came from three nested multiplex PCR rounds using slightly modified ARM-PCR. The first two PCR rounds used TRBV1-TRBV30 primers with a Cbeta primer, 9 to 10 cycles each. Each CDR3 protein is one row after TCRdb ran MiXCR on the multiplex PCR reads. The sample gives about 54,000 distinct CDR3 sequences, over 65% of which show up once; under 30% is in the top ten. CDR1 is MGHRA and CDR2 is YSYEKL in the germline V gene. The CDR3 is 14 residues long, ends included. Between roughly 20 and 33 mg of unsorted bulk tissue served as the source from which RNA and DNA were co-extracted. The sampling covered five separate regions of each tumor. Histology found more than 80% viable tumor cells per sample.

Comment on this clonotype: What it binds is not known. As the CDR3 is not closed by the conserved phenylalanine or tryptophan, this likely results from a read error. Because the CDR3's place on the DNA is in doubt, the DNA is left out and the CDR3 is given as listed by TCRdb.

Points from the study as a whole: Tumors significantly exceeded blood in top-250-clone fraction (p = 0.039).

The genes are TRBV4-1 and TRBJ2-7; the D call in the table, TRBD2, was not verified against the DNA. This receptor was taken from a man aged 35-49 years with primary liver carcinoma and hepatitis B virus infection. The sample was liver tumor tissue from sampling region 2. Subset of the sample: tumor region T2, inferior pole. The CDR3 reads CASSPRDSLIEHYI.